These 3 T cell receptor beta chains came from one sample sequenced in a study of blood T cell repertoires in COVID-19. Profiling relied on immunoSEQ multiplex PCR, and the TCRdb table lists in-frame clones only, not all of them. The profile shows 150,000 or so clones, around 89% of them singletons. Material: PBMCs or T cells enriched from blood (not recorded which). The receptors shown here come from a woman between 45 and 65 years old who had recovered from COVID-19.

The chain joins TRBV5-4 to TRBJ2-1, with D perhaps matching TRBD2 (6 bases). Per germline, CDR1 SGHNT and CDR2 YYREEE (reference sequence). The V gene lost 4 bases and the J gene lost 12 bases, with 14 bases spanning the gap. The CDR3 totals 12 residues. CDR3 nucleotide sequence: TGTGCCAGCAGCCTACCGGGACTGGTGCAGTTCTTC. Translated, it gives CASSLPGLVQFF.

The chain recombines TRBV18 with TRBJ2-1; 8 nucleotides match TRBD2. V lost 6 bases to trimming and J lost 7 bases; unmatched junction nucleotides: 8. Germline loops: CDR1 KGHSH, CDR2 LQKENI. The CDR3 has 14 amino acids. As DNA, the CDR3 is TGTGCCAGCTCCTCAGCGGGGGCGGGGAATGAGCAGTTCTTC. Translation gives CASSSAGAGNEQFF.

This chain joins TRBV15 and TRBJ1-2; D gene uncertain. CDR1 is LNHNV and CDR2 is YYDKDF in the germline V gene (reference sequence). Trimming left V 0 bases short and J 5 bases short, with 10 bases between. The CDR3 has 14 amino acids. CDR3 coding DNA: TGTGCCACCAGCAGAGATGGCGGAAGGTATGGCTACACCTTC. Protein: CATSRDGGRYGYTF.